This entry is about one TCR beta chain. The antigen is unknown. This entry is derived from a study of early T cells in non-severe SARS-CoV-2 infection. Study information: The study sequenced bulk RNA from unsorted whole blood, with chains unpaired.

This CDR3 is 15 amino acids long. V lost 4 bases and J 4 bases, leaving 15 bases between the germline ends. Germline V gene sequence: CDR1 SGHVS, CDR2 FNYEAQ. Researchers tagged individual cDNA molecules with unique molecular identifiers. TCRdb redid the calling of the 5' RACE reads with MiXCR, one entry per CDR3 protein. The sample has around 70,000 distinct CDR3 sequences, less than 9.5% seen once. Study results and limitations: VDJdb matching favored anti-spike CD8 responses, missing private and CD4 specificities.

Sequenced material: whole blood. This chain joins TRBV7-6 and TRBJ2-3; D is tentatively TRBD1 or TRBD2 (5 bases each). This receptor was obtained from an adult who was a healthcare worker with PCR-confirmed SARS-CoV-2 infection or an uninfected control (not recorded which). This chain's CDR3 is CASSWLPLGADTQYF. The CDR3 bases are TGTGCCAGCAGCTGGCTACCATTGGGGGCAGATACGCAGTATTTT. Drawing the rest from reference TRBV7-6 and TRBJ2-3, the complete variable domain is GAGVSQSPRYKVTKRGQDVALRCDPISGHVSLYWYRQALGQGPEFLTYFNYEAQQDKSGLPNDRFSAERPEGSISTLTIQRTEQRDSAMYRCASSWLPLGADTQYFGPGTRLTVL.